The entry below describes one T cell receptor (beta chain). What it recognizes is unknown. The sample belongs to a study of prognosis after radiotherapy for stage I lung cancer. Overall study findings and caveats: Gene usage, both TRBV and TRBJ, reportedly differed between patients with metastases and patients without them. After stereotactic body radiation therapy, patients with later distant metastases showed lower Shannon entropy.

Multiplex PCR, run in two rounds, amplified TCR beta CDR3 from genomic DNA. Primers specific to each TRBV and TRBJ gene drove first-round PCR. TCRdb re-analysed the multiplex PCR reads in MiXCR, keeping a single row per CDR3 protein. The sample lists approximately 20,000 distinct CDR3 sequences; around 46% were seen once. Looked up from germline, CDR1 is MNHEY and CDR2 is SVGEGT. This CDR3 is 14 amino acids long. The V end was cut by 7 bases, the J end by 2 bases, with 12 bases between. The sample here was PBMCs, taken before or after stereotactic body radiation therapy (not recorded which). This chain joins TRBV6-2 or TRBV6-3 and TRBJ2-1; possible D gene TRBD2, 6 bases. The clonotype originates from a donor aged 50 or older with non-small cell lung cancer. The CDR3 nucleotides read TGTGCCAGCAATCCGGGAGAGCCCTACAATGAGCAGTTCTTC. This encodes CASNPGEPYNEQFF.